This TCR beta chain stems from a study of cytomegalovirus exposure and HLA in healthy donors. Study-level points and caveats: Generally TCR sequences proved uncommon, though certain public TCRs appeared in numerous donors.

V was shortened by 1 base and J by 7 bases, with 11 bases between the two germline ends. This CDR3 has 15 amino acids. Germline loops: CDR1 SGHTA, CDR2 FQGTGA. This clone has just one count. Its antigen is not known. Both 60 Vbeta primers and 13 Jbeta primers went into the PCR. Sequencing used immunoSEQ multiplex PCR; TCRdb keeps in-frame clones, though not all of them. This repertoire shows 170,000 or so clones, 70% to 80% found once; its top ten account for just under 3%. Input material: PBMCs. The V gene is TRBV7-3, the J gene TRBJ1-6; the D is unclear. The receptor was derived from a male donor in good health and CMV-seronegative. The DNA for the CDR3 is TGTGCCAGCAGCTTAAGTTCGAGGGCGAATTCACCCCTCCACTTT. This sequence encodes CASSLSSRANSPLHF.